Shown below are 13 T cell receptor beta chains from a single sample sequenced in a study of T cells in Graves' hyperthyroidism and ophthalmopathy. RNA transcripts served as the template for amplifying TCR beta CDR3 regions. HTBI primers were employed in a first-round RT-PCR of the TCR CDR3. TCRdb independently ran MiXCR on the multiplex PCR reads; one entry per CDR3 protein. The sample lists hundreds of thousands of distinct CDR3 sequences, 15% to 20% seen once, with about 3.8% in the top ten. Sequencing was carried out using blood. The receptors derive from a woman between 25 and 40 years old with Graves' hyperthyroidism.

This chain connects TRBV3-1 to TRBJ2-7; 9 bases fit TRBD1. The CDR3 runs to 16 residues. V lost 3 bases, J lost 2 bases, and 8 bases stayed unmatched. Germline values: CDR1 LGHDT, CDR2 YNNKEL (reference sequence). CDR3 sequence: CASSQATRDRAYEQYF. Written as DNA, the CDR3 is TGTGCCAGCAGCCAGGCAACTCGGGACAGGGCCTACGAGCAGTACTTC.

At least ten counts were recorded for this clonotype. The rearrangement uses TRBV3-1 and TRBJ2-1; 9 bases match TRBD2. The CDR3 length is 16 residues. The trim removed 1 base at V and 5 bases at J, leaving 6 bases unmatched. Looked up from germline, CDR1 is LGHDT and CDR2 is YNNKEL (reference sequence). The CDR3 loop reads CASSQGGGRVDNEQFF. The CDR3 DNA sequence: TGTGCCAGCAGCCAAGGCGGCGGGAGGGTCGACAATGAGCAGTTCTTC.

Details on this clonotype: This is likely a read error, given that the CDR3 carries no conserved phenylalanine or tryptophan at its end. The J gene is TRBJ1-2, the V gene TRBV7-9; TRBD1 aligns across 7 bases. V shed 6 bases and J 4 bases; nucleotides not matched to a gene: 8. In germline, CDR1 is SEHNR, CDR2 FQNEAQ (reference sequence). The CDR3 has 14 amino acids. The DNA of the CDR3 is TGTGCCAGCAGTCCAATCGGGACAGCCTATGGCTACACCTTG. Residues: CASSPIGTAYGYTL.

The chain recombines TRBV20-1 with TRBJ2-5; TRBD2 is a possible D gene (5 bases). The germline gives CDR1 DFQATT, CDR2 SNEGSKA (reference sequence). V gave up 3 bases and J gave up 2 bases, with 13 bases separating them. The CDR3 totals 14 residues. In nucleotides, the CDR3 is TGCAGTGCTAGGGAAAGGGAGCGACAAGAGACCCAGTACTTC. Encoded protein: CSARERERQETQYF.

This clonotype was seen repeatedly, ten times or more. CDR3 amino acids: CSPSGVNTDTQYF. CDR3 coding DNA: TGCAGCCCCTCAGGGGTCAACACAGATACGCAGTATTTT. This chain uses TRBV29-1 with TRBJ2-3, with a possible D match to TRBD1 (6 bases). Between the trimmed V and J ends, which lost 8 bases and 2 bases, there was a span of 14 bases. The germline V gene has CDR1 SQVTM and CDR2 ANQGSEA. CDR3 length equals 13 residues.

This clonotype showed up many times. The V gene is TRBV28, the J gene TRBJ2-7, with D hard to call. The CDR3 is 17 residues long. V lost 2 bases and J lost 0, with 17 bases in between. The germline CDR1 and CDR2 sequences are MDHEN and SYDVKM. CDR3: CASSLGSRPDLSYEQYF. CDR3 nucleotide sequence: TGTGCCAGCAGTTTAGGTAGTAGGCCGGACCTCTCCTACGAGCAGTACTTC. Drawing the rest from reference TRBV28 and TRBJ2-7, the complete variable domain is DVKVTQSSRYLVKRTGEKVFLECVQDMDHENMFWYRQDPGLGLRLIYFSYDVKMKEKGDIPEGYSVSREKKERFSLILESASTNQTSMYLCASSLGSRPDLSYEQYFGPGTRLTVT.

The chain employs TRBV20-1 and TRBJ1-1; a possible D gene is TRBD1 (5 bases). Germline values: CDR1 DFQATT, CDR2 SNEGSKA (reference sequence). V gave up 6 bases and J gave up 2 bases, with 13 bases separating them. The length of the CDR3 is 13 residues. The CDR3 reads CSAAGTGNTEAFF. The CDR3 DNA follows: TGCAGTGCCGCTGGGACGGGCAACACTGAAGCTTTCTTT.

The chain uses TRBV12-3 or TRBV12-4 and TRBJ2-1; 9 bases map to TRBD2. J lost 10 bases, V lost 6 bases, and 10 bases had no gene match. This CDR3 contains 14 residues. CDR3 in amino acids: CASRRGGSGYEQFF. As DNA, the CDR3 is TGTGCCAGCAGGCGGGGGGGTAGCGGCTACGAGCAGTTCTTC.

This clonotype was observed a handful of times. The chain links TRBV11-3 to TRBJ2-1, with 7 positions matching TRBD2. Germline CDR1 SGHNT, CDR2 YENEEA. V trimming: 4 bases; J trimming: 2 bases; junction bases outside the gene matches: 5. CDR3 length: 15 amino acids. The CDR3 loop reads CASSSQTSPYNEQFF. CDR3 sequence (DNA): TGTGCCAGCAGCTCCCAGACTAGCCCCTACAATGAGCAGTTCTTC.

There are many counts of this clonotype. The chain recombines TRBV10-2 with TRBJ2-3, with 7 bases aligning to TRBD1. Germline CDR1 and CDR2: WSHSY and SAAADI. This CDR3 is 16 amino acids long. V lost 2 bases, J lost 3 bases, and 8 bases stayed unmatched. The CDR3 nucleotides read TGCGCCAGCAGTGAGCCACGACAGGGCCGGACAGATACGCAGTATTTT. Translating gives CASSEPRQGRTDTQYF.

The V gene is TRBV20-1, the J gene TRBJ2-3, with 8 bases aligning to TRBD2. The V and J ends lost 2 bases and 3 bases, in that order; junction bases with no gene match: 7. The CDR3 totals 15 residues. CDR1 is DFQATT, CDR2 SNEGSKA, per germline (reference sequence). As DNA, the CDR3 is TGCAGTGCTAGACATGACGCGGGGGGAACAGATACGCAGTATTTT. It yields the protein CSARHDAGGTDTQYF.

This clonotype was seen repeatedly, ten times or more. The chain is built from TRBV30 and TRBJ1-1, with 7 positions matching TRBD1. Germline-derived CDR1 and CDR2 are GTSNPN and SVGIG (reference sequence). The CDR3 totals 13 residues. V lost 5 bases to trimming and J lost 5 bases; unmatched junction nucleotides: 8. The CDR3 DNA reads TGTGCCTGGGACCCGGGACAGAAAACTGAAGCTTTCTTT. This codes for CAWDPGQKTEAFF.

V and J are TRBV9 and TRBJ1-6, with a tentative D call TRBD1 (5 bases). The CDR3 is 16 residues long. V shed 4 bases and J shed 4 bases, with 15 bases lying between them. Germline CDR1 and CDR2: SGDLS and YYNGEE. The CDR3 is CASSTNRTPYNSPLHF. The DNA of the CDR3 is TGTGCCAGCAGCACGAACAGGACCCCGTATAATTCACCCCTCCACTTT.